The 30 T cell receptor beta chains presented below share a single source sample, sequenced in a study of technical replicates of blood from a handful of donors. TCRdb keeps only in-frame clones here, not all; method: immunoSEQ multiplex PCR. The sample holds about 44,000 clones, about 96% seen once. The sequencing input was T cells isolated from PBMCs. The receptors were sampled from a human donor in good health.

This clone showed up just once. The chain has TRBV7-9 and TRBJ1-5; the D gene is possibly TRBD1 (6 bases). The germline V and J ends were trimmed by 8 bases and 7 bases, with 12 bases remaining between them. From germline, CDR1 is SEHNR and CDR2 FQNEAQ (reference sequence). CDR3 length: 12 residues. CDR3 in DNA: TGTGCCAGCCGCACAGGGAGCCAGCCCCAGCATTTT. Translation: CASRTGSQPQHF. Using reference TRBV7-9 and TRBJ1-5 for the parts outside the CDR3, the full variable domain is DTGVSQNPRHKITKRGQNVTFRCDPISEHNRLYWYRQTLGQGPEFLTYFQNEAQLEKSRLLSDRFSAERPKGSFSTLEIQRTEQGDSAMYLCASRTGSQPQHFGDGTRLSIL.

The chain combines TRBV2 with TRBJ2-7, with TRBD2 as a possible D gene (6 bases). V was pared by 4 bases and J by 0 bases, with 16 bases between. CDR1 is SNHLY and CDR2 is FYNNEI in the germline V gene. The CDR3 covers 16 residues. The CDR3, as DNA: TGTGCCAGCAGTGGTGGTAGCGGAATCAACTCCTACGAGCAGTACTTC. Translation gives CASSGGSGINSYEQYF.

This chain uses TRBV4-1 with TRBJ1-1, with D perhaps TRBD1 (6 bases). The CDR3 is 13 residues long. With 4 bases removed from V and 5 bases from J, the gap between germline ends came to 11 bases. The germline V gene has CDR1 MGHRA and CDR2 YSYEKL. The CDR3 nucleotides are TGCGCCAGCAGCCTAAGGGGGATGACTGAAGCTTTCTTT. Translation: CASSLRGMTEAFF.

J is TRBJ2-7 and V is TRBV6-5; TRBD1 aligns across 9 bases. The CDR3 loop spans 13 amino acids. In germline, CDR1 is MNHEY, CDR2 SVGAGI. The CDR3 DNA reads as TGTGCGTCTAGGGGGACAGGGCTCAACGAGCAGTACTTC. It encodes CASRGTGLNEQYF.

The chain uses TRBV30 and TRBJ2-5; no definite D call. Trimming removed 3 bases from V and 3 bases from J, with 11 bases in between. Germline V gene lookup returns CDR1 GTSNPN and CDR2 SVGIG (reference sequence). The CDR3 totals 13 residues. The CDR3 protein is CAWSAISKETQYF. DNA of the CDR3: TGTGCCTGGAGCGCGATAAGTAAAGAGACCCAGTACTTC. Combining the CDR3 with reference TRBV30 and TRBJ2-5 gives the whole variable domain SQTIHQWPATLVQPVGSPLSLECTVEGTSNPNLYWYRQAAGRGLQLLFYSVGIGQISSEVPQNLSASRPQDRQFILSSKKLLLSDSGFYLCAWSAISKETQYFGPGTRLLVL.

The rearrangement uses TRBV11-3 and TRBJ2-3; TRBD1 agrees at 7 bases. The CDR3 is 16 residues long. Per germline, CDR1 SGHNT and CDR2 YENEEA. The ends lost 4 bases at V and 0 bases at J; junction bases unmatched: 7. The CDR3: CASSWPGTASTDTQYF. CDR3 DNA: TGTGCCAGCAGCTGGCCCGGGACAGCTAGCACAGATACGCAGTATTTT. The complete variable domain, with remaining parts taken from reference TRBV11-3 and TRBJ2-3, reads EAGVVQSPRYKIIEKKQPVAFWCNPISGHNTLYWYLQNLGQGPELLIRYENEEAVDDSQLPKDRFSAERLKGVDSTLKIQPAELGDSAVYLCASSWPGTASTDTQYFGPGTRLTVL.

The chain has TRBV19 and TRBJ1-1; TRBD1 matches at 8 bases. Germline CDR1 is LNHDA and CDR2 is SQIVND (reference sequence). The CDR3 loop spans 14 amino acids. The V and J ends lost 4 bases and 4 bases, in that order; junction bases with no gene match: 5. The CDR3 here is CASSRQGAGTEAFF. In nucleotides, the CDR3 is TGTGCCAGTAGTAGGCAGGGGGCAGGCACTGAAGCTTTCTTT. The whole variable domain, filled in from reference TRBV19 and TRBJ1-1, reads DGGITQSPKYLFRKEGQNVTLSCEQNLNHDAMYWYRQDPGQGLRLIYYSQIVNDFQKGDIAEGYSVSREKKESFPLTVTSAQKNPTAFYLCASSRQGAGTEAFFGQGTRLTVV.

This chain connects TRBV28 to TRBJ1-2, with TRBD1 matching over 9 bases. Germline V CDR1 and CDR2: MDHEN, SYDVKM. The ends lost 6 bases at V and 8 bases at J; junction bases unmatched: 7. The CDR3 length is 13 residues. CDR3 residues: CASSDRGDFGYTF. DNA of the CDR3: TGTGCCAGCAGCGACAGGGGGGACTTCGGCTACACCTTC.

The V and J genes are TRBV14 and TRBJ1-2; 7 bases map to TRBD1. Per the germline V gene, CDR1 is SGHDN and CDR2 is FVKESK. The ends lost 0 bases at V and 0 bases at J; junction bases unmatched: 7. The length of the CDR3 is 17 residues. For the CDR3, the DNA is TGTGCCAGCAGCCAAGAGGGACAGCATTCTGCTAACTATGGCTACACCTTC. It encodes CASSQEGQHSANYGYTF.

For the CDR3, the DNA is TGTGCCAGCAGCTTTCAGGGGGATCATGGCTACACCTTC. It translates to CASSFQGDHGYTF. The V and J genes are TRBV7-9 and TRBJ1-2, with 7 bases fitting TRBD1. Germline lookup yields CDR1 SEHNR and CDR2 FQNEAQ (reference sequence). Germline trimming cut 3 bases from V and 6 bases from J; bases unmatched to any gene: 4. The CDR3 is 13 residues long.

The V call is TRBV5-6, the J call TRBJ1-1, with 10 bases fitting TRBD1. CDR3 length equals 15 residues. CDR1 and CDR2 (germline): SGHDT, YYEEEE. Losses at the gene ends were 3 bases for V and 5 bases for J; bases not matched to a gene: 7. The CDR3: CASSWDRGGGTEAFF. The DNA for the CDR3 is TGTGCCAGCAGCTGGGACAGGGGCGGCGGAACTGAAGCTTTCTTT.

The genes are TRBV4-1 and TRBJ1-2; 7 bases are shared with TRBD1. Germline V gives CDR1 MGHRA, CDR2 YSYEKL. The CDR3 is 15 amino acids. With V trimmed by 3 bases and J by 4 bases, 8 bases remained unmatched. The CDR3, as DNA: TGCGCCAGCAGCCAGAGACAGGGCGAAGTCTATGGCTACACCTTC. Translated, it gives CASSQRQGEVYGYTF.

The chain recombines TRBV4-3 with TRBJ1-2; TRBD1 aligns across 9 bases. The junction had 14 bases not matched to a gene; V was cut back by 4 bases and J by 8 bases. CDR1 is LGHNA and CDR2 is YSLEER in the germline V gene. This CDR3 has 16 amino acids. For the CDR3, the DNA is TGCGCCAGCAGCCCAAGGTCGGGACAGGGATTTTTGGGCTACACCTTC. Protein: CASSPRSGQGFLGYTF.

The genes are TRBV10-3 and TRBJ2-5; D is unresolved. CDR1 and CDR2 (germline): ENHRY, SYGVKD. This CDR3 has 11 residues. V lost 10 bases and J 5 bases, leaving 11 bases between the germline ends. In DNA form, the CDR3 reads TGTGCCACCGAAAACTCGGAGACCCAGTACTTC. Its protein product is CATENSETQYF.

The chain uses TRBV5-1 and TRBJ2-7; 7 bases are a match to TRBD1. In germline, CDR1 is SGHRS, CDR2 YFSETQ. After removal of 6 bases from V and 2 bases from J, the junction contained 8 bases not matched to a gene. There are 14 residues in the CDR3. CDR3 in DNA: TGCGCCAGCACCGCCGGGACAGTTCCCTACGAGCAGTACTTC. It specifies CASTAGTVPYEQYF.

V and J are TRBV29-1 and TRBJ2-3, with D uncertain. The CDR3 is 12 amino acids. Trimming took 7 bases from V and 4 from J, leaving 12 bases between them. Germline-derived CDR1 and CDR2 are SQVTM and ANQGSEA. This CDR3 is CSAAPAADTQYF. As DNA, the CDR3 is TGCAGCGCGGCCCCTGCGGCAGATACGCAGTATTTT.

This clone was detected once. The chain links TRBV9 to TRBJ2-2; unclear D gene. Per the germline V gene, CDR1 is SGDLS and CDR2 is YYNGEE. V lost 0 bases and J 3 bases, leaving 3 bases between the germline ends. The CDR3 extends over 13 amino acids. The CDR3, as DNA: TGTGCCAGCAGCGTAGGAGACACCGGGGAGCTGTTTTTT. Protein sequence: CASSVGDTGELFF.

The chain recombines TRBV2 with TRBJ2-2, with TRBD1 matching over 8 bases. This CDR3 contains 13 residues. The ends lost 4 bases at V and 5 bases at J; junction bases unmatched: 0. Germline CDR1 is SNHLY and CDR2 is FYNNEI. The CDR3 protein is CASSGQGTGELFF. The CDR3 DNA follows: TGTGCCAGCAGTGGACAGGGGACCGGGGAGCTGTTTTTT.

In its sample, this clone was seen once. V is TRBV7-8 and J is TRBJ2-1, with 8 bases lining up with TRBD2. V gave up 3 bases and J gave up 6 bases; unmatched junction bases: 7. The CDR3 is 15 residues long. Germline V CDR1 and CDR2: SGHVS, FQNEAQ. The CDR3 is CASSFKRELPNEQFF. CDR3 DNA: TGTGCCAGCAGCTTTAAGCGGGAGCTCCCCAATGAGCAGTTCTTC.

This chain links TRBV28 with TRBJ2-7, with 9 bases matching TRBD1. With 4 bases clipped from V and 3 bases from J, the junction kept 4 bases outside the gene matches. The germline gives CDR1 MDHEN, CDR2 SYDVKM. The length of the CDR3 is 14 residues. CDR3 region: CASSSGTGLYEQYF. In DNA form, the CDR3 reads TGTGCCAGCAGTTCAGGGACAGGGCTCTACGAGCAGTACTTC.

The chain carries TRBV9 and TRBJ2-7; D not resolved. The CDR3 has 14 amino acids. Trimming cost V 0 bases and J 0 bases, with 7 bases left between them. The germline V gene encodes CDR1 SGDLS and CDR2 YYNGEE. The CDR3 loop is CASSVGGSSYEQYF. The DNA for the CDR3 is TGTGCCAGCAGCGTAGGCGGAAGCTCCTACGAGCAGTACTTC.

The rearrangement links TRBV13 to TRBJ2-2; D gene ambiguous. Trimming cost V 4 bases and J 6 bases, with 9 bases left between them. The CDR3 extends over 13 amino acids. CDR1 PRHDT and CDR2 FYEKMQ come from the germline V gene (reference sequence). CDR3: CASSYLSSGELFF. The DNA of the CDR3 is TGTGCCAGCAGCTACTTAAGCTCCGGGGAGCTGTTTTTT.

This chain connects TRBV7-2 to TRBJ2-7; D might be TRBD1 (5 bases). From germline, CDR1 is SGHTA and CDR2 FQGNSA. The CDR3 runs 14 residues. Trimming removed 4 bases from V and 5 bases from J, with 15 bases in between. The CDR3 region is CASSSPFRGHEQYF. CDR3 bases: TGTGCCAGCAGCTCTCCATTTAGGGGCCACGAGCAGTACTTC.

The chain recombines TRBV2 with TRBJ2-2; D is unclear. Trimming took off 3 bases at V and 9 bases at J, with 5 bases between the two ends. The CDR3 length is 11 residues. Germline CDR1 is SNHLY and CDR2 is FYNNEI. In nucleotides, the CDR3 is TGTGCCAGCAGTGAGCGCAGGGAGCTGTTTTTT. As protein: CASSERRELFF.

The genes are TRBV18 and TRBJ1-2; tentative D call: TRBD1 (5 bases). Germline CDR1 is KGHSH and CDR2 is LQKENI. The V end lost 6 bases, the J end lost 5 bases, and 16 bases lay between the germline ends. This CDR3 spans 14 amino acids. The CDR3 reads CASSPGGDRYGYTF. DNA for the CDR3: TGTGCCAGCTCCCCCGGGGGTGATCGGTATGGCTACACCTTC.

The CDR3 here is CASTPNSAGYYEQYF. The CDR3 DNA reads as TGTGCCAGCACTCCCAACTCAGCGGGCTACTACGAGCAGTACTTC. The chain carries TRBV28 and TRBJ2-7; TRBD2 is a possible D gene (6 bases). With 7 bases removed from V and 3 bases from J, the gap between germline ends came to 19 bases. This CDR3 has 15 amino acids. CDR1 is MDHEN and CDR2 is SYDVKM in the germline V gene.

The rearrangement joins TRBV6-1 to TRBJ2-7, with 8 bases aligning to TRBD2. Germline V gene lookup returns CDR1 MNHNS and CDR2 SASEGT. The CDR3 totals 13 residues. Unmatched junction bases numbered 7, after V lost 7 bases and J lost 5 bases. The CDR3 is CASKVAGTDEQYF. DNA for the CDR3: TGTGCCAGCAAGGTAGCGGGAACCGACGAGCAGTACTTC.

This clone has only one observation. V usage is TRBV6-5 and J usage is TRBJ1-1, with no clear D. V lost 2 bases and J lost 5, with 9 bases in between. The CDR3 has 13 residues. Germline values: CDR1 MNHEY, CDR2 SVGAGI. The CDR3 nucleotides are TGTGCCAGCAGTTACGGGCATAAAACTGAAGCTTTCTTT. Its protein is CASSYGHKTEAFF.

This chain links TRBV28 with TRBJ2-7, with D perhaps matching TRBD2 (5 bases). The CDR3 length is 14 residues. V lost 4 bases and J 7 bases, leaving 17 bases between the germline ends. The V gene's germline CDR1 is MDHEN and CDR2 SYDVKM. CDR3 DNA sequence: TGTGCCAGCAGTTCGGCCCCCTCACGGGGAGAGCAGTACTTC. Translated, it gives CASSSAPSRGEQYF.

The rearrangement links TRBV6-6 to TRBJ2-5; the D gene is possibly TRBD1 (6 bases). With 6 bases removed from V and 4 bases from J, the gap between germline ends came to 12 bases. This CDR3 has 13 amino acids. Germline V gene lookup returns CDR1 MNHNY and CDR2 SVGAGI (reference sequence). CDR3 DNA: TGTGCCAGCAGAGACAGGATCGGAGAGACCCAGTACTTC. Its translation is CASRDRIGETQYF.